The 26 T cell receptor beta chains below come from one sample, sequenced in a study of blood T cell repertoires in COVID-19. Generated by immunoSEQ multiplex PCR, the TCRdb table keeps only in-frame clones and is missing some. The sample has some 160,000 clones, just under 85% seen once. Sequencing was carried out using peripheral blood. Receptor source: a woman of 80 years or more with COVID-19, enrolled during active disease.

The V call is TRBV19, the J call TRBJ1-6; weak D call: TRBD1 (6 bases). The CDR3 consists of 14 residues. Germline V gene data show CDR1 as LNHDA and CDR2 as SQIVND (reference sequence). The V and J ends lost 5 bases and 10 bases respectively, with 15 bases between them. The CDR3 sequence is CASSVSRGGSPLHF. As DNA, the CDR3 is TGTGCCAGTAGTGTTAGCAGGGGTGGCTCACCCCTCCACTTT.

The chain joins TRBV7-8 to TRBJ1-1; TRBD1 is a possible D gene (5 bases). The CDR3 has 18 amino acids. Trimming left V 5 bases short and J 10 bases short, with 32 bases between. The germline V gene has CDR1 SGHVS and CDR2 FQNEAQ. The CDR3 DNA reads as TGTGCCAGCAGCCCTTTACGGACCGCTCACGGGGGTGGTGGGGTAGCTTTCTTT. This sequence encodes CASSPLRTAHGGGGVAFF. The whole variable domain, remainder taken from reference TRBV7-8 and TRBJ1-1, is GAGVSQSPRYKVAKRGQDVALRCDPISGHVSLFWYQQALGQGPEFLTYFQNEAQLDKSGLPSDRFFAERPEGSVSTLKIQRTQQEDSAVYLCASSPLRTAHGGGGVAFFGQGTRLTVV.

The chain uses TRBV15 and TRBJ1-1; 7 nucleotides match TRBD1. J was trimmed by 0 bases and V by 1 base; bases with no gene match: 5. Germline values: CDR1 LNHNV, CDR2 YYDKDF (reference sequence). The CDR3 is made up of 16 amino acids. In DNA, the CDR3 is TGTGCCACCAGCAGAGGCCGCAGGGGGTTGAACACTGAAGCTTTCTTT. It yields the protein CATSRGRRGLNTEAFF.

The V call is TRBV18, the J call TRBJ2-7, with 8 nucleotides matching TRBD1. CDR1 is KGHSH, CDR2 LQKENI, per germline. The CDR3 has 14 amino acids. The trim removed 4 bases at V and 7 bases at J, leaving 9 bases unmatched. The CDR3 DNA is TGTGCCAGCTCACTTCCAGGGGGCGCGAAAGAGCAGTACTTC. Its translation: CASSLPGGAKEQYF.

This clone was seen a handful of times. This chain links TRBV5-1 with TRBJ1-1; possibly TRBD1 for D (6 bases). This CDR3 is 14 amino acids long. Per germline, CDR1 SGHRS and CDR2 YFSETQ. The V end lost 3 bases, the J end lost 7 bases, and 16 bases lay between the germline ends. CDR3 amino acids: CASSSLTGSSEAFF. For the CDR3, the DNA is TGCGCCAGCAGCTCGCTAACAGGGTCCAGTGAAGCTTTCTTT.

CDR3 loop: CASRPGQGVSPLHF. The CDR3 DNA is TGTGCCAGCAGGCCGGGACAGGGGGTTTCACCCCTCCACTTT. This chain joins TRBV28 and TRBJ1-6; 11 bases are a match to TRBD1. This CDR3 has 14 amino acids. CDR1 is MDHEN, CDR2 SYDVKM, per germline. J lost 9 bases, V lost 6 bases, and 4 bases had no gene match.

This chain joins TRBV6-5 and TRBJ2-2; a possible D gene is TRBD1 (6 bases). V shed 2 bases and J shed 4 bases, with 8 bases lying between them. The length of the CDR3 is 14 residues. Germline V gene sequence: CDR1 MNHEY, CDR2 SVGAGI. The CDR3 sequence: CASSYRGFTGELFF. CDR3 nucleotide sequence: TGTGCCAGCAGTTACAGGGGGTTCACCGGGGAGCTGTTTTTT.

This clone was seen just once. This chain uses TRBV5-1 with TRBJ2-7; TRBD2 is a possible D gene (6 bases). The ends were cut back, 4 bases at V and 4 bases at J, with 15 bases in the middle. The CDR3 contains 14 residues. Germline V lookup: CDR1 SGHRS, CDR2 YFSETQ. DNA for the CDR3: TGCGCCAGCAGCCACTTGGGGACTGTATACGAGCAGTACTTC. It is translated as CASSHLGTVYEQYF.

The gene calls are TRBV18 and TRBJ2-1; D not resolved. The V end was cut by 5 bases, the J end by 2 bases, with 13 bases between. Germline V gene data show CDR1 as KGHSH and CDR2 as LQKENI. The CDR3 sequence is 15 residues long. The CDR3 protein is CASSSISTTYNEQFF. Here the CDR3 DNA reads TGTGCCAGCTCATCCATATCGACAACCTACAATGAGCAGTTCTTC. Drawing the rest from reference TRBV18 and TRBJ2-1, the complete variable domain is NAGVMQNPRHLVRRRGQEARLRCSPMKGHSHVYWYRQLPEEGLKFMVYLQKENIIDESGMPKERFSAEFPKEGPSILRIQQVVRGDSAAYFCASSSISTTYNEQFFGPGTRLTVL.

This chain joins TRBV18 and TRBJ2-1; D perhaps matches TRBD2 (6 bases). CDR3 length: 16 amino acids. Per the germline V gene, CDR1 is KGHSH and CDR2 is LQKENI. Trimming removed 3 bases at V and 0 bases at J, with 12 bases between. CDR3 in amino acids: CASSPVGTGSYNEQFF. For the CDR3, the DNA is TGTGCCAGCTCACCTGTAGGGACTGGCTCCTACAATGAGCAGTTCTTC.

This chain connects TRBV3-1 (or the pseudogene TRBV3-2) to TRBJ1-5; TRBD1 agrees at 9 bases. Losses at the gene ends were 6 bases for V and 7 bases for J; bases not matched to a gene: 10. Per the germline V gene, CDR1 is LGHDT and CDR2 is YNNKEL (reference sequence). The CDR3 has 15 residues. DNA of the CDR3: TGTGCCAGCAGTCAAACAGGGGGCGGGTTCCAGCCCCAGCATTTT. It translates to CASSQTGGGFQPQHF.

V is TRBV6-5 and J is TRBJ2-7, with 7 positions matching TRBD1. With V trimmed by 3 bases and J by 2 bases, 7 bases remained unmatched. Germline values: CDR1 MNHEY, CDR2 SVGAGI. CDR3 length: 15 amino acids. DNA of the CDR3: TGTGCCAGCAGTTATAGACAGGGAAAGGCCTACGAGCAGTACTTC. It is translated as CASSYRQGKAYEQYF.

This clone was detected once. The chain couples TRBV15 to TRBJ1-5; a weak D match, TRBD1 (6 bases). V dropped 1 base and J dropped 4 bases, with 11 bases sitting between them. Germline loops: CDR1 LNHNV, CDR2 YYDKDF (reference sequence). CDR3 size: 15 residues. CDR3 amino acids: CATSRGGRGNQPQHF. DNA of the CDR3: TGTGCCACCAGCAGAGGGGGCAGGGGAAATCAGCCCCAGCATTTT.

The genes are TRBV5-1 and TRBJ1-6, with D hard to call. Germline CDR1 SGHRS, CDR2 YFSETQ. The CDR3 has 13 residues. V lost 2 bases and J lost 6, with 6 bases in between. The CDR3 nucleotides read TGCGCCAGCAGCTTCGAGGTTAATTCACCCCTCCACTTT. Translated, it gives CASSFEVNSPLHF.

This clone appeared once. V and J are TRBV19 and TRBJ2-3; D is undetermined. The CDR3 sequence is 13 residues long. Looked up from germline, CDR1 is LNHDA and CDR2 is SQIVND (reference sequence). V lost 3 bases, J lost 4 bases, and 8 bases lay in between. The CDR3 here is CASSIVLPDTQYF. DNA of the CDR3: TGTGCCAGTAGTATCGTCCTCCCAGATACGCAGTATTTT.

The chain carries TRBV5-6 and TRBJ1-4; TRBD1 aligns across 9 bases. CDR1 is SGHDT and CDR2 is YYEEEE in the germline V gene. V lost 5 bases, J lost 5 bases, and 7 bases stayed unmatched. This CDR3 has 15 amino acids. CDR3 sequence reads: CASSRGQGNNEKLFF. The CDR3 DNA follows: TGTGCCAGCAGTAGAGGACAGGGGAACAATGAAAAACTGTTTTTT.

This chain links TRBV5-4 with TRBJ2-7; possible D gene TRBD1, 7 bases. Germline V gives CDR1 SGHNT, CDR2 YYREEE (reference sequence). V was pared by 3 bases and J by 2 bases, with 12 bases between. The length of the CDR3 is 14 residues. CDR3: CASSSQGGTYEQYF. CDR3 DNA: TGTGCCAGCAGCTCTCAGGGGGGTACCTACGAGCAGTACTTC.

The CDR3 protein is CASSFLAGSSPLHF. In nucleotides, the CDR3 is TGTGCCAGCAGCTTCCTTGCAGGGTCCTCACCCCTCCACTTT. The chain carries TRBV7-2 and TRBJ1-6; D might be TRBD1 (5 bases). Germline V gene data show CDR1 as SGHTA and CDR2 as FQGNSA. This CDR3 has 14 amino acids. Trimming removed 3 bases from V and 10 bases from J, with 13 bases in between.

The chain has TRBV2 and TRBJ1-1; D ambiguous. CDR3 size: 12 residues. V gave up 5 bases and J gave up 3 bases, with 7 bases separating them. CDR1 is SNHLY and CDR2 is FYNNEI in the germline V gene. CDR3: CASSLGYTEAFF. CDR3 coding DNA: TGTGCCAGCAGTTTGGGCTACACTGAAGCTTTCTTT.

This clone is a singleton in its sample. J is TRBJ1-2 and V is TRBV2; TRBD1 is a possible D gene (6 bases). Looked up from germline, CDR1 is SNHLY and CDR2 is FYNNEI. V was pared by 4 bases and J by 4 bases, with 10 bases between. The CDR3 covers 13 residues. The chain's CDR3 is CASSAGTSYGYTF. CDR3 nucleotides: TGTGCCAGCAGTGCCGGGACAAGCTATGGCTACACCTTC.

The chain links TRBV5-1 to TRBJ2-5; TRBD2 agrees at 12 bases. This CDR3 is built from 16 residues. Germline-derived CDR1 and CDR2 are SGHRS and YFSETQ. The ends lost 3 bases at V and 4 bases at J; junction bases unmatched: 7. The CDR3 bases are TGCGCCAGCAGCTCACTGACTAGCGGGAGAGGAGAGACCCAGTACTTC. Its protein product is CASSSLTSGRGETQYF.

The CDR3 spells CASSPSRSEKLFF. The CDR3 DNA reads as TGTGCCAGCAGCCCCTCTAGGTCTGAAAAACTGTTTTTT. The V gene is TRBV6-5, the J gene TRBJ1-4; D is unresolved. The CDR3 extends over 13 amino acids. Germline V gene data show CDR1 as MNHEY and CDR2 as SVGAGI. Trimming shortened V by 6 bases and J by 7 bases, and 12 bases separated the two germline ends.

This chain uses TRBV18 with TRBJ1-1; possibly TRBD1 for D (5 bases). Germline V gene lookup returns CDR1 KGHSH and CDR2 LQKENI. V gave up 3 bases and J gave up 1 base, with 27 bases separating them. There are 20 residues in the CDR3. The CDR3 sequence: CASSPRGQGWVSLGNTEAFF. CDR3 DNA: TGTGCCAGCTCACCTAGGGGTCAGGGATGGGTTTCGTTAGGGAACACTGAAGCTTTCTTT.

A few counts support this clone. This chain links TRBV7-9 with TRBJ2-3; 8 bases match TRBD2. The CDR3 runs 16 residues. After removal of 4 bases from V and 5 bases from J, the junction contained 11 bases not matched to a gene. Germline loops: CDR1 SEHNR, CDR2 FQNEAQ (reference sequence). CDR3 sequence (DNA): TGTGCCAGCAGCTCGGCTTCTAGCGGGCTGGGAGATACGCAGTATTTT. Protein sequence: CASSSASSGLGDTQYF.

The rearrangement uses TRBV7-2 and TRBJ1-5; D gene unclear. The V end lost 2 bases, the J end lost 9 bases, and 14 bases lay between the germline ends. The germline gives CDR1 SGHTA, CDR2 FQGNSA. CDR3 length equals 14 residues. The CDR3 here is CASSLRSEGGPQHF. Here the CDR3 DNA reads TGTGCCAGCAGCTTAAGGTCGGAGGGAGGGCCCCAGCATTTT.

CDR3: CASRHDPRGGYTF. The CDR3 bases are TGTGCCAGCAGGCATGACCCCAGGGGTGGCTACACCTTC. The chain joins TRBV6-5 to TRBJ1-2; weak D call: TRBD1 (6 bases). The CDR3 runs to 13 residues. Germline V CDR1 and CDR2: MNHEY, SVGAGI. Trimming pared 6 bases from V and 7 bases from J, leaving 15 bases between.